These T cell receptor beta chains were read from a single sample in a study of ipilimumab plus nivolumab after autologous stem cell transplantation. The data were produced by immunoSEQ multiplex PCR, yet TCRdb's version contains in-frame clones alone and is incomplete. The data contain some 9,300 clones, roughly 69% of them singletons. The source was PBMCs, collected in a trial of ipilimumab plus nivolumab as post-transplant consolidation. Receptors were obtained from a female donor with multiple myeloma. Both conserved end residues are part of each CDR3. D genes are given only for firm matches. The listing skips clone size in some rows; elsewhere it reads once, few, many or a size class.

CDR3nt: TGTGCCAGCAGTCCCCGGGCCAATACCGGGTGGCAAGAGACCCAGTACTTC; CDR3aa: CASSPRANTGWQETQYF; abundance: NA; j_gene: TRBJ2-5; v_gene: TRBV27; d_gene: NA
CDR3nt: TGCAGCGTTTATAGGGAGACTTTGGCGCAGTATTTT; CDR3aa: CSVYRETLAQYF; abundance: once; j_gene: TRBJ2-3; v_gene: TRBV29-1; d_gene: NA
CDR3nt: TGTGCCAGCAGTCTGCCCGGGAGCCAAAGGGCCACTGAAGCTTTCTTT; CDR3aa: CASSLPGSQRATEAFF; abundance: NA; j_gene: TRBJ1-1; v_gene: TRBV28; d_gene: NA
CDR3nt: TGTGCCACCAGCATGAGAGCGGGAGGATATGAGACCCAGTACTTC; CDR3aa: CATSMRAGGYETQYF; abundance: few; j_gene: TRBJ2-5; v_gene: TRBV15; d_gene: TRBD2
CDR3nt: TGCAGCGTTGAAGAAAGGGGAGGACTAGCGGGACGACTCTACGAGCAGTACTTC; CDR3aa: CSVEERGGLAGRLYEQYF; abundance: NA; j_gene: TRBJ2-7; v_gene: TRBV29-1; d_gene: TRBD2
CDR3nt: TGTGCCAGCAGCTCTGGACAGAGGGAGACCCAGTACTTC; CDR3aa: CASSSGQRETQYF; abundance: NA; j_gene: TRBJ2-5; v_gene: TRBV7-2; d_gene: NA
CDR3nt: TGTGCCAGCACTGGTTACTACGAGCAGTACTTC; CDR3aa: CASTGYYEQYF; abundance: NA; j_gene: TRBJ2-7; v_gene: TRBV6-1; d_gene: NA
CDR3nt: TGTGCCAGCAGTCCCGGACTAGCGGGCGCTCAAGAGACCCAGTACTTC; CDR3aa: CASSPGLAGAQETQYF; abundance: NA; j_gene: TRBJ2-5; v_gene: TRBV2; d_gene: TRBD2
CDR3nt: TGTGCCAGCAGCTGCCCACTAGCGGGAGGAAAGACCCAGTACTTC; CDR3aa: CASSCPLAGGKTQYF; abundance: NA; j_gene: TRBJ2-5; v_gene: TRBV12-1; d_gene: NA
CDR3nt: TGTGCCAGTAGTAACCCGACAGGGTCTGGGTCCTACGAGCAGTACTTC; CDR3aa: CASSNPTGSGSYEQYF; abundance: NA; j_gene: TRBJ2-7; v_gene: TRBV19; d_gene: TRBD1
CDR3nt: TGTGCCAGCAGCTTGTCCAACAGGGGGCAGCAAGAGACCCAGTACTTC; CDR3aa: CASSLSNRGQQETQYF; abundance: few; j_gene: TRBJ2-5; v_gene: TRBV5-6; d_gene: TRBD1
CDR3nt: TGTGCCAGCAGCAACGGGGACGGCTTAGCCAAAAACATTCAGTACTTC; CDR3aa: CASSNGDGLAKNIQYF; abundance: few; j_gene: TRBJ2-4; v_gene: TRBV21-1; d_gene: NA
CDR3nt: TGCGCCAGCAGCCAAGGAGAGGTGGGGGCTGGGGCCAACGTCCTGACTTTC; CDR3aa: CASSQGEVGAGANVLTF; abundance: few; j_gene: TRBJ2-6; v_gene: TRBV5-1; d_gene: NA
CDR3nt: TGTGCCAGCAGGCTTTCCGGGACTAGCTTAACCGGGGAGCTGTTTTTT; CDR3aa: CASRLSGTSLTGELFF; abundance: NA; j_gene: TRBJ2-2; v_gene: TRBV11-2; d_gene: TRBD2
CDR3nt: TGTGCCAGCAGCGTAGCGGGGAGCTCTGGAAACACCATATATTTT; CDR3aa: CASSVAGSSGNTIYF; abundance: NA; j_gene: TRBJ1-3; v_gene: TRBV9; d_gene: NA
CDR3nt: TGTGCCAGCAGCCCAGGACTAGCGGGAGCCCCTGCCTACGAGCAGTACTTC; CDR3aa: CASSPGLAGAPAYEQYF; abundance: NA; j_gene: TRBJ2-7; v_gene: TRBV7-9; d_gene: TRBD2
CDR3nt: TGTGCCAGCAGCAGAGACAGTACCCTGAACACTGAAGCTTTCTTT; CDR3aa: CASSRDSTLNTEAFF; abundance: once; j_gene: TRBJ1-1; v_gene: TRBV7-2; d_gene: NA
CDR3nt: TGCAGCGTCGGGTTAAGCTCCTACGAGCAGTACTTC; CDR3aa: CSVGLSSYEQYF; abundance: NA; j_gene: TRBJ2-7; v_gene: TRBV29-1; d_gene: NA
CDR3nt: TGTGCCAGTGAGAGCGCTATAACAGGAGCCGGTAATCAGCCCCAGCATTTT; CDR3aa: CASESAITGAGNQPQHF; abundance: few; j_gene: TRBJ1-5; v_gene: TRBV19; d_gene: NA
CDR3nt: TGTGCCAGCAGTTACGGAGGCATCTCTGGAAACACCATATATTTT; CDR3aa: CASSYGGISGNTIYF; abundance: medium-sized; j_gene: TRBJ1-3; v_gene: TRBV6-5; d_gene: NA
CDR3nt: TGTGCCAGCAGTTTATTTGCGAGCCAGGAGGTCCCTTTTTTT; CDR3aa: CASSLFASQEVPFF; abundance: NA; j_gene: TRBJ1-1; v_gene: TRBV28; d_gene: NA
CDR3nt: TGTGCCAGCAGTTCTCTTGGGACAGGGGAAGCAGCTTTCTTT; CDR3aa: CASSSLGTGEAAFF; abundance: NA; j_gene: TRBJ1-1; v_gene: TRBV27; d_gene: TRBD1
CDR3nt: TGCGCCAGCAGCTTGGAAAACAAGTGGGTAGATACGCAGTATTTT; CDR3aa: CASSLENKWVDTQYF; abundance: NA; j_gene: TRBJ2-3; v_gene: TRBV5-1; d_gene: NA
CDR3nt: TGCGCCAGCAGCCAAGAAGGGGGAGGAATCATATGGGGCGGGGAGCTGTTTTTT; CDR3aa: CASSQEGGGIIWGGELFF; abundance: NA; j_gene: TRBJ2-2; v_gene: TRBV4-1; d_gene: NA
CDR3nt: TGCGCCAGCAGTGTAGACCCTCCCCCGGGGAATGAGCAGTTCTTC; CDR3aa: CASSVDPPPGNEQFF; abundance: NA; j_gene: TRBJ2-1; v_gene: TRBV10-1; d_gene: NA
CDR3nt: TGTGCCAGCAGGCCCCCGACCTACACCGGGGAGCTGTTTTTT; CDR3aa: CASRPPTYTGELFF; abundance: NA; j_gene: TRBJ2-2; v_gene: TRBV27; d_gene: NA
CDR3nt: TGTGCCAGCAACCCCCTTCGGGAGTATGGCTACACCTTC; CDR3aa: CASNPLREYGYTF; abundance: few; j_gene: TRBJ1-2; v_gene: TRBV7-9; d_gene: NA
CDR3nt: TGTGCCAGCAGTTTACGGGACAGGGGCCTCACAGATACGCAGTATTTT; CDR3aa: CASSLRDRGLTDTQYF; abundance: few; j_gene: TRBJ2-3; v_gene: TRBV27; d_gene: TRBD1
CDR3nt: TGTGCCAGCAGCCCCGGGCTAGCAAGACAAGAGACCCAGTACTTC; CDR3aa: CASSPGLARQETQYF; abundance: NA; j_gene: TRBJ2-5; v_gene: TRBV7-3; d_gene: NA
CDR3nt: TGTGCCTACCAAAGGACAGGGAGCACAGATACGCAGTATTTT; CDR3aa: CAYQRTGSTDTQYF; abundance: NA; j_gene: TRBJ2-3; v_gene: TRBV30; d_gene: TRBD1
CDR3nt: TGTGCCAGCAGCTTAGAGCCCAGGGCTGGCTACACCTTC; CDR3aa: CASSLEPRAGYTF; abundance: NA; j_gene: TRBJ1-2; v_gene: TRBV5-6; d_gene: NA
CDR3nt: TGTGCCAGCAGCGTAAGTCTAGCTGTTGATGAGCAGTACTTC; CDR3aa: CASSVSLAVDEQYF; abundance: NA; j_gene: TRBJ2-7; v_gene: TRBV9; d_gene: NA
CDR3nt: TGTGCCAGCAGTTACCTAGCAACCCAGTTCTTC; CDR3aa: CASSYLATQFF; abundance: NA; j_gene: TRBJ2-1; v_gene: TRBV2; d_gene: NA
CDR3nt: TGTGCCAGCAGCCCTACGGTAGACCATGAGCAGTTCTTC; CDR3aa: CASSPTVDHEQFF; abundance: NA; j_gene: TRBJ2-1; v_gene: TRBV7-3; d_gene: NA
CDR3nt: TGCAGTGCCGGCCCGGGGGGCTACACCTTC; CDR3aa: CSAGPGGYTF; abundance: once; j_gene: TRBJ1-2; v_gene: TRBV20-1; d_gene: NA
CDR3nt: TGTGCCAGCAGTTTCCCCAACGGGCCCCAGCATTTT; CDR3aa: CASSFPNGPQHF; abundance: few; j_gene: TRBJ1-5; v_gene: TRBV27; d_gene: NA
CDR3nt: TGTGCCAGCAGCCCAGGGACCCTAGGCTACGAGCAGTACTTC; CDR3aa: CASSPGTLGYEQYF; abundance: NA; j_gene: TRBJ2-7; v_gene: TRBV4-1; d_gene: NA
CDR3nt: TGTGCCAGCAGCGTAGGGGTGGGGGCAGGGGCTGGAAACACCATATATTTT; CDR3aa: CASSVGVGAGAGNTIYF; abundance: NA; j_gene: TRBJ1-3; v_gene: TRBV9; d_gene: NA
CDR3nt: TGTGCCAGCAGTGCCGGGACAGCCTCTGGAAACACCATATATTTT; CDR3aa: CASSAGTASGNTIYF; abundance: NA; j_gene: TRBJ1-3; v_gene: TRBV28; d_gene: TRBD1
CDR3nt: TGTGCCAGCAGACGCCAGGGGGCCGGGGAGCTGTTTTTT; CDR3aa: CASRRQGAGELFF; abundance: NA; j_gene: TRBJ2-2; v_gene: TRBV11-3; d_gene: TRBD1
CDR3nt: TGTGCCAGCAGTTCACTAGCGGGATACAAAGAGACCCAGTACTTC; CDR3aa: CASSSLAGYKETQYF; abundance: NA; j_gene: TRBJ2-5; v_gene: TRBV6-5; d_gene: TRBD2
CDR3nt: TGCGCCAGCAGCCGGGACAGGGGTTACGAGCAGTACTTC; CDR3aa: CASSRDRGYEQYF; abundance: few; j_gene: TRBJ2-7; v_gene: TRBV10-1; d_gene: TRBD1